Below are 21 T cell receptor beta chains sequenced from a single sample in a study of blood T cell repertoires in COVID-19. TCRdb's table, derived via immunoSEQ multiplex PCR, lists solely in-frame clones and lacks some. The sample holds more than 300,000 clones; more than 70% are singletons and the top ten take 10%. Specimen: peripheral blood. All receptors come from a woman younger than 45 with COVID-19, enrolled during active disease.

The V and J genes are TRBV10-3 and TRBJ2-7, with D possibly TRBD1 on 5 matching bases. The CDR3 is 14 amino acids. V lost 3 bases, J lost 0 bases, and 9 bases lay in between. Germline-derived CDR1 and CDR2 are ENHRY and SYGVKD. The CDR3 is CAISEGQTSYEQYF. Written as DNA, the CDR3 is TGTGCCATCAGTGAAGGACAAACCTCCTACGAGCAGTACTTC.

The chain carries TRBV28 and TRBJ2-1; TRBD2 matches 8 bases. CDR3 length equals 15 residues. The J segment lost 7 bases and the V segment lost 6 bases, leaving 11 bases of the junction unmatched. The germline CDR1 and CDR2 sequences are MDHEN and SYDVKM. CDR3 coding DNA: TGTGCCAGCAGCTTTCCGGCCCCGGGGGGGAATGAGCAGTTCTTC. This gives the protein CASSFPAPGGNEQFF.

In nucleotides, the CDR3 is TGTGCCAGCCGGGGACAGGGCCACGGGTATAATTCACCCCTCCACTTT. It translates to CASRGQGHGYNSPLHF. V gene TRBV28 combines with J gene TRBJ1-6; 9 nucleotides match TRBD1. Germline loops: CDR1 MDHEN, CDR2 SYDVKM. This CDR3 comprises 16 residues. V lost 8 bases, J lost 4 bases, and 9 bases stayed unmatched.

About this clone: Since a far larger clone is one base different, this is likely a read error. This chain joins TRBV7-9 and TRBJ2-1, with D perhaps matching TRBD2 (5 bases). CDR3 length: 14 amino acids. Trimming took off 2 bases at V and 3 bases at J, with 8 bases between the two ends. Germline V gene sequence: CDR1 SEHNR, CDR2 FQNEAQ (reference sequence). CDR3 nucleotides: TGTGCCAGCAGCTTATTCGGGGACTACAATGAGCAGTTCTTC. Amino acids: CASSLFGDYNEQFF. Using reference TRBV7-9 and TRBJ2-1 for the parts outside the CDR3, the full variable domain is DTGVSQNPRHKITKRGQNVTFRCDPISEHNRLYWYRQTLGQGPEFLTYFQNEAQLEKSRLLSDRFSAERPKGSFSTLEIQRTEQGDSAMYLCASSLFGDYNEQFFGPGTRLTVL.

This clone was recorded once. The chain carries TRBV3-1 (or the pseudogene TRBV3-2) and TRBJ1-2, with a weak D call TRBD1 (6 bases). Germline loops: CDR1 LGHDT, CDR2 YNNKEL (reference sequence). V gave up 1 base and J gave up 5 bases, with 14 bases separating them. The CDR3 contains 15 residues. This CDR3 reads CASSQARGGLYGYTF. The CDR3, as DNA: TGTGCCAGCAGCCAAGCTCGCGGGGGGCTTTATGGCTACACCTTC.

The gene calls are TRBV7-2 and TRBJ2-7, with 8 positions matching TRBD2. The CDR3 is 14 residues long. J lost 5 bases, V lost 5 bases, and 8 bases had no gene match. From germline, CDR1 is SGHTA and CDR2 FQGNSA. The CDR3 region has the DNA TGTGCCAGCAGCATGGGACTAGGGGTAAACGAGCAGTACTTC. Encoded protein: CASSMGLGVNEQYF.

The gene calls are TRBV3-1 (or the pseudogene TRBV3-2) and TRBJ2-7, with D perhaps TRBD1 (6 bases). Per germline, CDR1 LGHDT and CDR2 YNNKEL (reference sequence). Trimming removed 5 bases at V and 1 base at J, with 15 bases between. This CDR3 is 15 amino acids long. The CDR3 sequence is CASSTHPGVSYEQYF. The CDR3 coding sequence is TGTGCCAGCAGCACACACCCAGGGGTTTCCTACGAGCAGTACTTC.

The V gene is TRBV24-1, the J gene TRBJ2-1; 7 nucleotides align to TRBD2. V lost 0 bases and J lost 6; bases outside the gene matches: 4. Germline lookup yields CDR1 KGHDR and CDR2 SFDVKD. The CDR3 spans 15 residues. As DNA, the CDR3 is TGTGCCACCAGTGATTTGCGGAGCGGGGCCAATGAGCAGTTCTTC. Translated: CATSDLRSGANEQFF.

CDR3 DNA sequence: TGTGCCAGCAGCCTAACCCGGGACAGGGTGAACACCGGGGAGCTGTTTTTT. Translation gives CASSLTRDRVNTGELFF. The chain has TRBV7-8 and TRBJ2-2, with 9 nucleotides matching TRBD1. CDR1 and CDR2 from the germline V gene are SGHVS and FQNEAQ. The CDR3 length is 17 residues. V lost 5 bases and J lost 1; bases outside the gene matches: 8.

CDR3 sequence reads: CASSNRDRGPETQYF. CDR3 DNA: TGTGCCAGCAGCAATCGGGACAGGGGGCCAGAGACCCAGTACTTC. The chain employs TRBV6-5 and TRBJ2-5; 12 bases are a match to TRBD1. The V gene end was trimmed by 6 bases and the J gene end by 4 bases; junction bases not matched to a gene: 6. This CDR3 has 15 amino acids. CDR1 MNHEY and CDR2 SVGAGI come from the germline V gene.

CDR3 sequence (DNA): TGTGCCAGCAGTTCCGTAAGGGGAGCGGGGACAGATACGCAGTATTTT. Protein product: CASSSVRGAGTDTQYF. The chain has TRBV28 and TRBJ2-3, with 7 bases that match TRBD2. This CDR3 has 16 amino acids. The junction had 10 bases not matched to a gene; V was cut back by 4 bases and J by 3 bases. CDR1 is MDHEN and CDR2 is SYDVKM in the germline V gene.

The rearrangement uses TRBV7-2 and TRBJ2-1; tentative D call: TRBD2 (5 bases). The V end was cut by 1 base, the J end by 9 bases, with 10 bases between. CDR1 is SGHTA, CDR2 FQGNSA, per germline. This CDR3 spans 13 amino acids. In DNA, the CDR3 is TGTGCCAGCAGCTTAGTCCCACTAGGTGAGCAGTTCTTC. This translates into CASSLVPLGEQFF.

The chain carries TRBV19 and TRBJ1-2; possible D gene TRBD1, 5 bases. The germline gives CDR1 LNHDA, CDR2 SQIVND (reference sequence). The V and J ends lost 5 bases and 2 bases respectively, with 18 bases between them. There are 16 residues in the CDR3. DNA of the CDR3: TGTGCCAGTAGTCGCCTACGGGGCGGGAGCAACTATGGCTACACCTTC. It translates to CASSRLRGGSNYGYTF. The complete variable domain, with remaining parts taken from reference TRBV19 and TRBJ1-2, reads DGGITQSPKYLFRKEGQNVTLSCEQNLNHDAMYWYRQDPGQGLRLIYYSQIVNDFQKGDIAEGYSVSREKKESFPLTVTSAQKNPTAFYLCASSRLRGGSNYGYTFGSGTRLTVV.

The chain links TRBV2 to TRBJ2-7, with 7 bases aligning to TRBD2. J gave up 5 bases and V 3 bases, and 10 bases lay outside the gene matches. Germline V gives CDR1 SNHLY, CDR2 FYNNEI. The CDR3 length is 15 residues. The CDR3 here is CASSEVGGRPHEQYF. CDR3 DNA: TGTGCCAGCAGTGAGGTGGGCGGGAGACCCCACGAGCAGTACTTC.

This clone has only a few counts. The chain links TRBV12-3 or TRBV12-4 to TRBJ1-2; no reliable D call. Trimming took 6 bases from V and 7 from J, leaving 15 bases between them. CDR3 length: 13 residues. CDR3 in amino acids: CASSEGSGSGYTF. In DNA, the CDR3 is TGTGCCAGCAGCGAGGGCAGCGGAAGTGGCTACACCTTC.

CDR3 sequence reads: CASKVGELAGDADTQYF. CDR3 coding DNA: TGTGCCAGTAAAGTGGGGGAACTAGCGGGAGATGCAGATACGCAGTATTTT. The gene calls are TRBV19 and TRBJ2-3; TRBD2 matches at 11 bases. Germline assignment: CDR1 LNHDA and CDR2 SQIVND (reference sequence). Unmatched junction bases numbered 13, after V lost 7 bases and J lost 4 bases. This CDR3 spans 17 amino acids.

This chain connects TRBV6-5 to TRBJ2-7; D may be TRBD1 (6 bases). The CDR3 covers 15 residues. The V gene lost 0 bases and the J gene lost 2 bases, with 11 bases spanning the gap. The germline CDR1 and CDR2 sequences are MNHEY and SVGAGI. The CDR3 sequence: CASSYSAGATYEQYF. In nucleotides, the CDR3 is TGTGCCAGCAGTTACTCGGCAGGGGCAACCTACGAGCAGTACTTC.

Notes on this clone: A read error may produce the germline difference seen at one junction end. The chain uses TRBV20-1 and TRBJ2-7, with D possibly TRBD2 on 6 matching bases. CDR1 is DFQATT, CDR2 SNEGSKA, per germline (reference sequence). This CDR3 has 16 residues. CDR3 in amino acids: CSASFPGARLRDKAVF. The CDR3 DNA reads as TGCAGTGCTAGTTTTCCGGGAGCAAGGTTAAGAGACAAGGCTGTGTTC.

The rearrangement links TRBV7-9 to TRBJ1-3; D possibly corresponds to TRBD1 (6 bases). CDR3 length: 14 residues. V was trimmed by 4 bases and J by 10 bases, leaving 17 bases between them. Germline CDR1 is SEHNR and CDR2 is FQNEAQ (reference sequence). The CDR3 spells CASSWNRDTVTIYF. DNA for the CDR3: TGTGCCAGCAGCTGGAACAGGGACACAGTAACCATATATTTT.

The V and J genes are TRBV6-6 and TRBJ1-5; D gene ambiguous. V gave up 7 bases and J gave up 2 bases, with 15 bases separating them. The germline gives CDR1 MNHNY, CDR2 SVGAGI (reference sequence). The CDR3 is 15 residues long. The CDR3 spells CASTYGPEGNQPQHF. CDR3 coding DNA: TGTGCCAGCACCTACGGTCCCGAGGGCAATCAGCCCCAGCATTTT.

This clone was observed once. V is TRBV10-2 and J is TRBJ2-5; 10 nucleotides line up with TRBD1. CDR1 is WSHSY and CDR2 is SAAADI in the germline V gene. Unmatched junction bases numbered 5, after V lost 0 bases and J lost 7 bases. The CDR3 has 15 amino acids. Written as DNA, the CDR3 is TGCGCCAGCAGTGAGTCCCGACAGGGGGCGGGGACCCAGTACTTC. It yields the protein CASSESRQGAGTQYF.